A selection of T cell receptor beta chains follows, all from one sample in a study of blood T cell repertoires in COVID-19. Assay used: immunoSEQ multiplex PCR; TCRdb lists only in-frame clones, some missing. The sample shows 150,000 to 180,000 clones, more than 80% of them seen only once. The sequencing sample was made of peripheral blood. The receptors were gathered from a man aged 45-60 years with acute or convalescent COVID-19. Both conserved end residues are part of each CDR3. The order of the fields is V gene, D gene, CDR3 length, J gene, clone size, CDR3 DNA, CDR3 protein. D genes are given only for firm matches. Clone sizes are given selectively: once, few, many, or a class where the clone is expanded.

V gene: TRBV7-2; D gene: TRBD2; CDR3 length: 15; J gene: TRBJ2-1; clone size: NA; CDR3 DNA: TGTGCCAGCAGCACCGGACTAGCGGGGGTTAATGAGCAGTTCTTC; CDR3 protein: CASSTGLAGVNEQFF
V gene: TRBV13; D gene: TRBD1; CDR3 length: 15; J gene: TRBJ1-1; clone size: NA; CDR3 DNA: TGTGCCAGCAGCTCCTTAGGGGGCGAGGGGACTGAAGCTTTCTTT; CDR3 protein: CASSSLGGEGTEAFF
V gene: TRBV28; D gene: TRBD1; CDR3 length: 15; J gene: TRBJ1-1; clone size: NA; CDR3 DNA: TGTGCCAGCAGCCCAGGGGGCGCGAAAAGCACTGAAGCTTTCTTT; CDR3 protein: CASSPGGAKSTEAFF
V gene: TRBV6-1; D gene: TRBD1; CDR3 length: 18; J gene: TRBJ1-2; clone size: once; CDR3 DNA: TGTGCCAGCAGTGAAGCACGGGACAGGGGCAAGTTAGACTATGGCTACACCTTC; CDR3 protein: CASSEARDRGKLDYGYTF
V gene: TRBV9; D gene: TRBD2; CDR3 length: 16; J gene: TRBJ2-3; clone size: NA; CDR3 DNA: TGTGCCAGCAGCCCGGGGACTAGCGGGAGCCTAGATACGCAGTATTTT; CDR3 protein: CASSPGTSGSLDTQYF
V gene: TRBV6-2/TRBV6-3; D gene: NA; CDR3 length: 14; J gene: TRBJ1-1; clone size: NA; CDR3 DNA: TGTGCCAGCAGTTACGGTACAGCGAACACTGAAGCTTTCTTT; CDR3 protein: CASSYGTANTEAFF
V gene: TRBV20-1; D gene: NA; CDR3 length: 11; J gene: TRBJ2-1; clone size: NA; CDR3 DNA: TGCAGTGCTAGAGGCGCCAATGAGCAGTTCTTC; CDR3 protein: CSARGANEQFF
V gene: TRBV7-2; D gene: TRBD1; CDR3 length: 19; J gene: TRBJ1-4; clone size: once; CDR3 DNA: TGTGCCAGCAGCTTAGTCTGGACAGGGATTTGGGGAACTAATGAAAAACTGTTTTTT; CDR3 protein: CASSLVWTGIWGTNEKLFF
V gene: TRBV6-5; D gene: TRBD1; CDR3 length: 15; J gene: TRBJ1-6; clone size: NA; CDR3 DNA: TGTGCCAGCAGTTTGATGGACAGGGGTTATTCACCCCTCCACTTT; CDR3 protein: CASSLMDRGYSPLHF
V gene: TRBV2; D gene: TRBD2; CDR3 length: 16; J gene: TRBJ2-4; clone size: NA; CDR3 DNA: TGTGCCAGCAGTGAGGTGAATAGCGGGGGGAGTGACATTCAGTACTTC; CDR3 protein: CASSEVNSGGSDIQYF
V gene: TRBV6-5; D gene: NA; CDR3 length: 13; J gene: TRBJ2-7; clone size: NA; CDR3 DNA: TGTGCCAGCGCTGGACATATCTCCTACGAGCAGTACTTC; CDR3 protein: CASAGHISYEQYF
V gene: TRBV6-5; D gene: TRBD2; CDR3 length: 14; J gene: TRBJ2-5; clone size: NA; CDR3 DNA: TGTGCCAGCAGCACCGGAGGCGGGGGAGAGACCCAGTACTTC; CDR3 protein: CASSTGGGGETQYF
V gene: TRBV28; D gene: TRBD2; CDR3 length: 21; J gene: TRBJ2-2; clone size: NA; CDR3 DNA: TGTGCCAGCAGTATACTCATATCCCCGGGACTAAGCGGGAGAAGGACCGGGGAGCTGTTTTTT; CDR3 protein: CASSILISPGLSGRRTGELFF
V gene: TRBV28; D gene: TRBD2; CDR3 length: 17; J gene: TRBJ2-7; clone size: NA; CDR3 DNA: TGTGCCAGCAGTACCGCCTGGGGTCGGGAGGGCTCCTACGAGCAGTACTTC; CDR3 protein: CASSTAWGREGSYEQYF
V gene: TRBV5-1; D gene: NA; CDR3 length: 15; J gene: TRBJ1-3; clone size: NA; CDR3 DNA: TGCGCCAGCAGCTTGGCTACAGGGTCTGGAAACACCATATATTTT; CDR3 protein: CASSLATGSGNTIYF
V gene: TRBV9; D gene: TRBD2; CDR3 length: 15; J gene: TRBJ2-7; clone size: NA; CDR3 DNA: TGTGCCAGCAGCCCCCGGACTAGCGGGAGGAACGAGCAGTACTTC; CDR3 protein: CASSPRTSGRNEQYF
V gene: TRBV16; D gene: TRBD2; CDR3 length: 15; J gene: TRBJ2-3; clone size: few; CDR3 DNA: TGTGCCAGCAGCCATCTAGCGGCTAGCACAGATACGCAGTATTTT; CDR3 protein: CASSHLAASTDTQYF
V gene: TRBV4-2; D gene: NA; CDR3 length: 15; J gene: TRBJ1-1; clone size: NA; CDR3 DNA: TGTGCCAGCAGCCAAGGCGGGCGGGGGAACACTGAAGCTTTCTTT; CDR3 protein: CASSQGGRGNTEAFF
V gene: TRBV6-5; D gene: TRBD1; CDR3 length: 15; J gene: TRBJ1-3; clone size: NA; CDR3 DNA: TGTGCCAGCAGCCTACGGACAGGGAGAAGGAACACCATATATTTT; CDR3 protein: CASSLRTGRRNTIYF
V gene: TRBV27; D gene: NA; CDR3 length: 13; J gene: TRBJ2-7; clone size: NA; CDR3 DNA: TGTGCCAGCAGCTCTTCGTCTGCCTACGAGCAGTACTTC; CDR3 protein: CASSSSSAYEQYF
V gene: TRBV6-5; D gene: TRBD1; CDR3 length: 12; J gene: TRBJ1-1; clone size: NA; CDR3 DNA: TGTGCCAGCACGCAGGGGGACACTGAAGCTTTCTTT; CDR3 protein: CASTQGDTEAFF
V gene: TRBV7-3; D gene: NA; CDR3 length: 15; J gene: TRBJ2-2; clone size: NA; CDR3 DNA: TGTGCCAGCAGCTTTAACAGAGCGAACACCGGGGAGCTGTTTTTT; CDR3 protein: CASSFNRANTGELFF
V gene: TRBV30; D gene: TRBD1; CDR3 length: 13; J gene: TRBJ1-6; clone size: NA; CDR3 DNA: TGTGCCTGGAGCCGGGACAGGTCATCACCCCTCCACTTT; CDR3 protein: CAWSRDRSSPLHF
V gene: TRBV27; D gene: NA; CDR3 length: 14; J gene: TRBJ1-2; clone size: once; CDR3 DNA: TGTGCCAGCAGTTTATGGGCAGGGGTGGGCGGCTACACCTTC; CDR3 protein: CASSLWAGVGGYTF
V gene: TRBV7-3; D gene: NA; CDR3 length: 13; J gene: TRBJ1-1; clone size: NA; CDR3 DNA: TGTGCCAGCTCCACGGGGAGGGACACTGAAGCTTTCTTT; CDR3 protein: CASSTGRDTEAFF
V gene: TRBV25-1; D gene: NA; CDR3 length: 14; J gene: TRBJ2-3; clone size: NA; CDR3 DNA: TGTGCCAGCAGTCCCGGGATCGGGACAGATACGCAGTATTTT; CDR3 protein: CASSPGIGTDTQYF
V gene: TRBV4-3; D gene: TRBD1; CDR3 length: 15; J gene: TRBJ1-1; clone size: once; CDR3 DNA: TGCGCCAGCAGCCAAGGGACAGGAAAGAACACTGAAGCTTTCTTT; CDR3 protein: CASSQGTGKNTEAFF
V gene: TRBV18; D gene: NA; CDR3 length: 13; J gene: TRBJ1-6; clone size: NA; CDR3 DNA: TGTGCCAGCTCACGGACCGGGGATTCACCCCTCCACTTT; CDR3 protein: CASSRTGDSPLHF
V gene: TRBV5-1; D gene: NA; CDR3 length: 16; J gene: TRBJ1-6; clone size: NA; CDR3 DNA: TGCGCCAGCAGCTTGGAGGGCAGGGGATTTAATTCACCCCTCCACTTT; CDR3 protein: CASSLEGRGFNSPLHF
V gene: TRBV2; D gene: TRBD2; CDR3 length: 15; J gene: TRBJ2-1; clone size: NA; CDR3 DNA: TGTGCCAGCAGCGCACTAGCGGGGGGGCTTCAGGAGCAGTTCTTC; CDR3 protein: CASSALAGGLQEQFF
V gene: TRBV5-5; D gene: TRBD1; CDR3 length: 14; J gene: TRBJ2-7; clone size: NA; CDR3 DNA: TGTGCCAGCAGCATCGGGACAGGGATGTACGAGCAGTACTTC; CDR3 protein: CASSIGTGMYEQYF